Shown below are 30 T cell receptor beta chains from a single sample sequenced in a study of T cell clones after liver transplantation. Here immunoSEQ multiplex PCR was the method, and the copy in TCRdb shows in-frame clones only, minus some. The sample includes roughly 65,000 clones, almost 95% of them seen just once. The specimen was CD4+ T cells from blood, collected around 25 months after liver transplant. These receptors all come from a human patient who received a liver transplant. Part of the T cell pool may stem from the graft donor.

The CDR3 coding sequence is TGTGCCTGTCGGTCGGGGTATGGCTACACCTTC. Amino acids: CACRSGYGYTF. The rearrangement joins TRBV30 to TRBJ1-2; D unresolved. The CDR3 is 11 residues long. The germline V gene has CDR1 GTSNPN and CDR2 SVGIG (reference sequence). Trimming took off 6 bases at V and 5 bases at J, with 10 bases between the two ends.

The table lists this clone with a count of one. The CDR3 loop is CASSEASTWISETQYF. CDR3 DNA: TGTGCCAGCAGTGAAGCGTCGACCTGGATTTCAGAGACCCAGTACTTC. This chain uses TRBV6-1 with TRBJ2-5; D not certain. Germline values: CDR1 MNHNS, CDR2 SASEGT. Trimming pared 0 bases from V and 4 bases from J, leaving 15 bases between. The CDR3 is made up of 16 amino acids.

The rearrangement uses TRBV20-1 and TRBJ2-1; weak D call: TRBD2 (6 bases). V was clipped by 6 bases and J by 7 bases, with 10 bases between them. Per germline, CDR1 DFQATT and CDR2 SNEGSKA (reference sequence). The CDR3 is made up of 11 amino acids. DNA of the CDR3: TGCAGTGCACGGAGGGAGAATGAGCAGTTCTTC. Its translation: CSARRENEQFF.

The sample holds one count of this clone. CDR3 loop: CSVEPPGGQETQYF. CDR3 bases: TGCAGCGTTGAGCCCCCGGGAGGGCAAGAGACCCAGTACTTC. The gene calls are TRBV29-1 and TRBJ2-5; 8 nucleotides line up with TRBD2. The CDR3 runs to 14 residues. Per the germline V gene, CDR1 is SQVTM and CDR2 is ANQGSEA. V lost 3 bases and J lost 2; bases outside the gene matches: 5.

This chain connects TRBV4-1 to TRBJ2-3, with 8 bases fitting TRBD2. Germline lookup yields CDR1 MGHRA and CDR2 YSYEKL. V was pared by 3 bases and J by 4 bases, with 9 bases of the junction left unmatched. This CDR3 region has 16 residues. The CDR3 reads CASSHGGGTSADTQYF. The CDR3 DNA sequence: TGCGCCAGCAGCCACGGGGGGGGCACATCGGCAGATACGCAGTATTTT.

V is TRBV5-1 and J is TRBJ2-5; D is possibly TRBD1 (8 bases). Trimming removed 4 bases at V and 1 base at J, with 14 bases between. This CDR3 has 15 residues. Germline assignment: CDR1 SGHRS and CDR2 YFSETQ. CDR3 region: CASSGRDRSQETQYF. The CDR3 DNA follows: TGCGCCAGCAGCGGGAGGGACAGGTCCCAAGAGACCCAGTACTTC.

The chain links TRBV29-1 to TRBJ2-5; TRBD2 aligns across 10 bases. V dropped 2 bases and J dropped 4; count of bases not matched to a gene: 4. The CDR3 is 14 residues long. Germline V CDR1 and CDR2: SQVTM, ANQGSEA. In nucleotides, the CDR3 is TGCAGCGTTGAACTAGCGGGAGTCATAGAGACCCAGTACTTC. Protein: CSVELAGVIETQYF.

The chain joins TRBV5-6 to TRBJ1-1; 7 bases fit TRBD1. The V and J ends lost 3 bases and 1 base, in that order; junction bases with no gene match: 6. Germline CDR1 SGHDT, CDR2 YYEEEE. This CDR3 has 15 residues. CDR3 sequence: CASSSIQGGNTEAFF. The CDR3 bases are TGTGCCAGCAGCTCCATCCAGGGGGGGAACACTGAAGCTTTCTTT.

The chain has TRBV29-1 and TRBJ2-5; TRBD1 agrees at 12 bases. Germline values: CDR1 SQVTM, CDR2 ANQGSEA. The CDR3 runs 15 residues. The V and J ends lost 2 bases and 7 bases, in that order; junction bases with no gene match: 8. CDR3 amino acids: CSVETGTGGMGTQYF. The CDR3 DNA is TGCAGCGTTGAAACCGGGACAGGGGGCATGGGGACCCAGTACTTC. Based on the CDR3 plus reference TRBV29-1 and TRBJ2-5, the full variable domain is SAVISQKPSRDICQRGTSLTIQCQVDSQVTMMFWYRQQPGQSLTLIATANQGSEATYESGFVIDKFPISRPNLTFSTLTVSNMSPEDSSIYLCSVETGTGGMGTQYFGPGTRLLVL.

V usage is TRBV5-1 and J usage is TRBJ1-6; D remains unclear. Trimming left V 0 bases short and J 8 bases short, with 15 bases between. Germline CDR1 SGHRS, CDR2 YFSETQ. The CDR3 totals 16 residues. This chain's CDR3 is CASSLGLGLGDSPLHF. The CDR3, as DNA: TGCGCCAGCAGCTTGGGTTTAGGGCTCGGGGATTCACCCCTCCACTTT.

J is TRBJ2-5 and V is TRBV28; a weak D match, TRBD2 (5 bases). CDR1 is MDHEN and CDR2 is SYDVKM in the germline V gene. V lost 7 bases and J lost 6, with 15 bases in between. The CDR3 covers 13 residues. The CDR3 DNA is TGTGCCAGCACCACGGGGTCGGTTAAGACCCAGTACTTC. Residues: CASTTGSVKTQYF.

This clone is classed as medium-sized. V and J are TRBV19 and TRBJ1-1; the D is unclear. The germline V gene has CDR1 LNHDA and CDR2 SQIVND (reference sequence). CDR3 length equals 13 residues. Trimming took 3 bases from V and 2 from J, leaving 7 bases between them. This CDR3 reads CASSITYNTEAFF. In nucleotides, the CDR3 is TGTGCCAGTAGTATCACATACAACACTGAAGCTTTCTTT.

The chain is built from TRBV4-1 and TRBJ2-1; 11 bases are shared with TRBD2. This CDR3 region has 15 residues. The V and J ends lost 1 base and 4 bases, in that order; junction bases with no gene match: 0. In germline, CDR1 is MGHRA, CDR2 YSYEKL. The CDR3 loop reads CASSQGLAGYNEQFF. CDR3 bases: TGCGCCAGCAGCCAAGGACTAGCGGGATACAATGAGCAGTTCTTC.

V gene TRBV28 combines with J gene TRBJ1-1, with D possibly matching TRBD1 (5 bases). This CDR3 comprises 12 residues. The germline CDR1 and CDR2 sequences are MDHEN and SYDVKM. Trimming stripped 10 bases from V and 4 bases from J, with 13 bases between. CDR3: CATGSVITEAFF. The DNA for the CDR3 is TGTGCCACAGGGTCGGTGATCACTGAAGCTTTCTTT.

The V and J genes are TRBV6-6 and TRBJ2-7, with TRBD2 matching 7 bases. Germline V gene lookup returns CDR1 MNHNY and CDR2 SVGAGI (reference sequence). V lost 10 bases, J lost 2 bases, and 8 bases stayed unmatched. This CDR3 comprises 13 residues. The CDR3 is CATREALTYEQYF. In nucleotides, the CDR3 is TGTGCCACCCGGGAGGCCCTAACCTACGAGCAGTACTTC.

The V call is TRBV6-5, the J call TRBJ2-3; perhaps D is TRBD1 or TRBD2 (5 bases each). The CDR3 has 16 amino acids. The germline CDR1 and CDR2 sequences are MNHEY and SVGAGI. Trimming cost V 0 bases and J 1 base, with 11 bases left between them. In nucleotides, the CDR3 is TGTGCCAGCAGTTACTCGGGGGTCAGCCGCACAGATACGCAGTATTTT. It is translated as CASSYSGVSRTDTQYF.

V usage is TRBV19 and J usage is TRBJ2-1; D perhaps matches TRBD1 (6 bases). Trimming cost V 8 bases and J 4 bases, with 18 bases left between them. The CDR3 consists of 15 residues. The germline gives CDR1 LNHDA, CDR2 SQIVND (reference sequence). As DNA, the CDR3 is TGTGCCAGTCACAGGCGGGCAGGGGCTTACAATGAGCAGTTCTTC. This gives the protein CASHRRAGAYNEQFF.

The CDR3 DNA reads as TGTGCCAGCAGCTTAGCCCTCGCGGGGAACACCGGGGAGCTGTTTTTT. Translated: CASSLALAGNTGELFF. The chain employs TRBV11-3 and TRBJ2-2; weak D call: TRBD2 (5 bases). The CDR3 spans 16 residues. V lost 1 base, J lost 1 base, and 10 bases lay in between. The V gene's germline CDR1 is SGHNT and CDR2 YENEEA.

V and J are TRBV5-4 and TRBJ2-5, with D uncertain. V gave up 2 bases and J gave up 5 bases, with 7 bases separating them. The V gene's germline CDR1 is SGHNT and CDR2 YYREEE (reference sequence). The CDR3 has 12 amino acids. The CDR3 region is CASSFDSETQYF. CDR3 in DNA: TGTGCCAGCAGCTTCGATTCCGAGACCCAGTACTTC.

In the case of this clone: At the DNA level, this CDR3 is encoded by other sequences in the same sample as well. The rearrangement uses TRBV29-1 and TRBJ2-2; possible D gene TRBD2, 5 bases. Per germline, CDR1 SQVTM and CDR2 ANQGSEA. CDR3 size: 14 residues. V was clipped by 7 bases and J by 4 bases, with 16 bases between them. CDR3 nucleotide sequence: TGCAGCGCGGGTCAGAGGGTGGGCACCGGGGAGCTGTTTTTT. Its translation is CSAGQRVGTGELFF.

The J gene is TRBJ2-3, the V gene TRBV21-1. TRBV21-1 is recorded as a pseudogene. The CDR3 has 20 amino acids. CDR3 DNA sequence: TGTGCCAGCAGCAAAAGGCATCGGCAGGGACCGTCCCGGAACACAGATACGCAGTATTTT. Translation gives CASSKRHRQGPSRNTDTQYF.

The chain is built from TRBV7-3 and TRBJ2-1, with 15 positions matching TRBD2. The CDR3 loop spans 17 amino acids. Germline trimming cut 5 bases from V and 10 bases from J; bases unmatched to any gene: 12. The V gene's germline CDR1 is SGHTA and CDR2 FQGTGA. CDR3 amino acids: CASSPKGLAGGVGEQFF. The CDR3 bases are TGTGCCAGCAGCCCCAAGGGACTAGCGGGAGGAGTAGGCGAGCAGTTCTTC.

The rearrangement uses TRBV7-7 and TRBJ2-1; weak D call: TRBD2 (5 bases). Germline V lookup: CDR1 SSHAT, CDR2 FNYEAQ (reference sequence). Trimming stripped 4 bases from V and 5 bases from J, with 9 bases between. The CDR3 covers 13 residues. CDR3 loop: CASSSARDNEQFF. The DNA of the CDR3 is TGTGCCAGCAGCTCCGCGAGGGACAATGAGCAGTTCTTC.

The V gene is TRBV11-3, the J gene TRBJ2-2; D gene ambiguous. Per the germline V gene, CDR1 is SGHNT and CDR2 is YENEEA. This CDR3 is 13 amino acids long. The V gene lost 0 bases and the J gene lost 4 bases, with 3 bases spanning the gap. For the CDR3, the DNA is TGTGCCAGCAGCTTAGATTTCACCGGGGAGCTGTTTTTT. Protein product: CASSLDFTGELFF.

The chain combines TRBV7-2 with TRBJ2-4, with TRBD1 as a possible D gene (5 bases). Germline CDR1 SGHTA, CDR2 FQGNSA. CDR3 length equals 15 residues. Trimming left V 2 bases short and J 6 bases short, with 14 bases between. CDR3: CASSLRQSSLNIQYF. DNA for the CDR3: TGTGCCAGCAGCTTAAGACAGTCGTCTCTAAACATTCAGTACTTC.

V gene TRBV5-1 combines with J gene TRBJ2-1, with D possibly matching TRBD2 (6 bases). This CDR3 is 15 amino acids long. The germline V gene has CDR1 SGHRS and CDR2 YFSETQ. V was trimmed by 2 bases and J by 5 bases, leaving 14 bases between them. Written as DNA, the CDR3 is TGCGCCAGCAGCTTCCTAGCGCTTGCGGACAATGAGCAGTTCTTC. Amino acid sequence: CASSFLALADNEQFF.

This clone was picked up one time. The V and J genes are TRBV2 and TRBJ1-1; 9 bases agree with TRBD1. Germline-derived CDR1 and CDR2 are SNHLY and FYNNEI. The length of the CDR3 is 16 residues. V lost 7 bases and J lost 5; bases outside the gene matches: 14. DNA of the CDR3: TGTGCCAGCATGACTTCCTGGGACAGGGAGAATACTGAAGCTTTCTTT. Its protein is CASMTSWDRENTEAFF.

The chain uses TRBV5-6 and TRBJ1-2; 9 nucleotides line up with TRBD1. V was clipped by 6 bases and J by 4 bases; unmatched bases: 4. The CDR3 runs 13 residues. Germline lookup yields CDR1 SGHDT and CDR2 YYEEEE. The DNA for the CDR3 is TGTGCCAGCATCCAGGACAGGGGCTATGGCTACACCTTC. Its protein product is CASIQDRGYGYTF.

This chain connects TRBV19 to TRBJ1-5; weak D call: TRBD1 (5 bases). The germline CDR1 and CDR2 sequences are LNHDA and SQIVND (reference sequence). The V and J ends lost 7 bases and 1 base respectively, with 14 bases between them. The CDR3 extends over 15 amino acids. The CDR3 DNA reads TGTGCCAGTACCTACGGACGGGGGAGCAATCAGCCCCAGCATTTT. It yields the protein CASTYGRGSNQPQHF. Supplemented by reference TRBV19 and TRBJ1-5, the full variable domain reads DGGITQSPKYLFRKEGQNVTLSCEQNLNHDAMYWYRQDPGQGLRLIYYSQIVNDFQKGDIAEGYSVSREKKESFPLTVTSAQKNPTAFYLCASTYGRGSNQPQHFGDGTRLSIL.

The gene calls are TRBV12-2 and TRBJ1-5. TRBV12-2 is a pseudogene segment. This CDR3 contains 10 residues. CDR3 in DNA: TGTGCAACTGGGGATCAGCCCCAGCATTTT. Its protein product is CATGDQPQHF.